This T cell receptor beta chain was recovered during a study of blood T cell repertoires in COVID-19. Study summary: Sites in the United States, Italy and Spain provided acute and convalescent COVID-19 samples. The analysed material was cDNA or gDNA that came from T cells, B-cell-depleted T cells, or PBMCs.

Data came from immunoSEQ multiplex PCR; TCRdb stores just in-frame clones and leaves some out. The sample contains 30,000 to 45,000 clones, more than 70% of which appear only once. The CDR3 runs to 16 residues. Trimming left V 3 bases short and J 8 bases short, with 20 bases between. From germline, CDR1 is LNHDA and CDR2 SQIVND (reference sequence). Sequenced input: peripheral blood. J is TRBJ2-1 and V is TRBV19, with a tentative D call TRBD1 (6 bases). This clonotype was sampled from a man in his sixties or seventies with active COVID-19. The CDR3 reads CASSIGTRGSPHEQFF. DNA for the CDR3: TGTGCCAGTAGTATTGGTACAAGGGGGTCTCCCCATGAGCAGTTCTTC.